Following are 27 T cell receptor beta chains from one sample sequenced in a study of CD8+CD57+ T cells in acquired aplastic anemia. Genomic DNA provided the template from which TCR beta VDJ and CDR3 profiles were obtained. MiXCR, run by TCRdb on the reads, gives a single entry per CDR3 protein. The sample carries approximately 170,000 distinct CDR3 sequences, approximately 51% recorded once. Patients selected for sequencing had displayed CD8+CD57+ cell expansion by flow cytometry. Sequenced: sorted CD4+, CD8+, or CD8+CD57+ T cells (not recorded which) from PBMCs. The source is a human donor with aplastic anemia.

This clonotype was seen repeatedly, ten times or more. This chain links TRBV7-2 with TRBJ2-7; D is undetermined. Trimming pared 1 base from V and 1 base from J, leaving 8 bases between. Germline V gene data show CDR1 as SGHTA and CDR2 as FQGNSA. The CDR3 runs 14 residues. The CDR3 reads CASSLVGQSYEQYF. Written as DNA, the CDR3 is TGTGCCAGCAGCTTAGTAGGCCAGTCCTACGAGCAGTACTTC.

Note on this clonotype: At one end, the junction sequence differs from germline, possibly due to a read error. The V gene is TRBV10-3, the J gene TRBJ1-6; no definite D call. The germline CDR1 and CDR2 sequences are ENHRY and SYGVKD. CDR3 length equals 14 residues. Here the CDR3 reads CASSPRPQNSPLHF. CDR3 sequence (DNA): TGTGCCAGCAGTCCCAGGCCCCAAAATTCACCCCTCCACTTT.

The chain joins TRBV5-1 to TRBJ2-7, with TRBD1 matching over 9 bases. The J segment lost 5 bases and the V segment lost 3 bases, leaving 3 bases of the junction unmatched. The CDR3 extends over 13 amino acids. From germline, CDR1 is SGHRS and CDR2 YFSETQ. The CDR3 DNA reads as TGCGCCAGCAGCTCCGGGACAGGGAACGAGCAGTACTTC. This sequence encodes CASSSGTGNEQYF.

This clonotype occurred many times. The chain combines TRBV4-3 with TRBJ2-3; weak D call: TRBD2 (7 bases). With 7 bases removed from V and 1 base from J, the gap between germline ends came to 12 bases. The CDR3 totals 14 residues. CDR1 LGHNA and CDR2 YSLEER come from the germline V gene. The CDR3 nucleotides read TGCGCCAGCAAGGGGGGGGTGGGCACAGATACGCAGTATTTT. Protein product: CASKGGVGTDTQYF.

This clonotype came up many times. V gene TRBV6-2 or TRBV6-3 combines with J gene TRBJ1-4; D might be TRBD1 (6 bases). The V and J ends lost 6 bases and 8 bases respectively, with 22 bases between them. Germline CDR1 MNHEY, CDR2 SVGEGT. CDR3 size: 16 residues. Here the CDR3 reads CASSSQWGAREEKLFF. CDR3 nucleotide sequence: TGTGCCAGCAGCTCCCAGTGGGGGGCAAGGGAAGAAAAACTGTTTTTT.

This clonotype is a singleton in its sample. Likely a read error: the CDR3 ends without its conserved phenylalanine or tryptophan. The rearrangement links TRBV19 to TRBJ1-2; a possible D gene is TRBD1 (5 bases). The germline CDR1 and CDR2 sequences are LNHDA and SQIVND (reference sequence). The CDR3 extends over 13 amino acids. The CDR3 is CAGSIRQNYGYTL. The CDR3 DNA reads TGTGCCGGTAGTATTAGACAGAACTATGGCTACACCCTC.

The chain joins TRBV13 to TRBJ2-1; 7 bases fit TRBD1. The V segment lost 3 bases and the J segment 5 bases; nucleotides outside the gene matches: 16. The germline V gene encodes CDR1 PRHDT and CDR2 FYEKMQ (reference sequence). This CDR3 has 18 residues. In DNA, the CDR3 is TGTGCCAGCAGCTTGGGGGACAGCCCTATCCCTTCCCACAATGAGCAGTTCTTC. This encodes CASSLGDSPIPSHNEQFF.

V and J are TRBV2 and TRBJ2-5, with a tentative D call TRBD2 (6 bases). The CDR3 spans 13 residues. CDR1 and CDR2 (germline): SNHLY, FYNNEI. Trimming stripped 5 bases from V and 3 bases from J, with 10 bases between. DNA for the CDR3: TGTGCCAGCAGTCGAGGCGGGAAAGAGACCCAGTACTTC. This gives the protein CASSRGGKETQYF.

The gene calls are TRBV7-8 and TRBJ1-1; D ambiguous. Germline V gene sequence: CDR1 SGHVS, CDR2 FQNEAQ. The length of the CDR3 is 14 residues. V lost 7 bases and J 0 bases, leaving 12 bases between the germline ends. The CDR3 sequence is CASTRDTLNTEAFF. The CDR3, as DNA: TGTGCCAGCACCAGAGACACATTGAACACTGAAGCTTTCTTT.

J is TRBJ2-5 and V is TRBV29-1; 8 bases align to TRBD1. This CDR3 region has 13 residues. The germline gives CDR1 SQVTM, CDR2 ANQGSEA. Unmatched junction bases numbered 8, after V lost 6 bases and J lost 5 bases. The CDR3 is CSVDRDGRETQYF. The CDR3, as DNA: TGCAGCGTGGACAGGGACGGTAGGGAGACCCAGTACTTC.

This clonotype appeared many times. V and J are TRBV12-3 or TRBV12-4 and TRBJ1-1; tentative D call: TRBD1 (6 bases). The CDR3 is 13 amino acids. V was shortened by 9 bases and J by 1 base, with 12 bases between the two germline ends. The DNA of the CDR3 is TGTGCCAGTCGATACAGGGCGAACACTGAAGCTTTCTTT. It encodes CASRYRANTEAFF.

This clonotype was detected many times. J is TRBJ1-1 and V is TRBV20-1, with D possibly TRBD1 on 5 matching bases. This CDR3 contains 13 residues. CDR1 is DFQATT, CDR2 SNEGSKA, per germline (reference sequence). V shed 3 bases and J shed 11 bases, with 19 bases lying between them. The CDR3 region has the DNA TGCAGTGCTAGGTCGGCAGGGTTAAGTGAGGCTTTCTTT. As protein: CSARSAGLSEAFF.

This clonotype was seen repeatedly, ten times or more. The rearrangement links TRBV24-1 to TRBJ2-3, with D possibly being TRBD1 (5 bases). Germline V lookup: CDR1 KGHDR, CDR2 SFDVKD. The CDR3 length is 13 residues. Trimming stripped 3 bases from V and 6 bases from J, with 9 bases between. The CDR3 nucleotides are TGTGCCACCAGTGATGTGGGGCGCGATACGCAGTATTTT. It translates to CATSDVGRDTQYF.

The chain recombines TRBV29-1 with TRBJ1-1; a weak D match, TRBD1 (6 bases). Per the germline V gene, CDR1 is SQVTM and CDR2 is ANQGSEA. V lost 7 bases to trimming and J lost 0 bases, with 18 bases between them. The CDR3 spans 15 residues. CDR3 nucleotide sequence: TGCAGCGCGAGCAGGGGCGGAGGGATGAACACTGAAGCTTTCTTT. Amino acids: CSASRGGGMNTEAFF.

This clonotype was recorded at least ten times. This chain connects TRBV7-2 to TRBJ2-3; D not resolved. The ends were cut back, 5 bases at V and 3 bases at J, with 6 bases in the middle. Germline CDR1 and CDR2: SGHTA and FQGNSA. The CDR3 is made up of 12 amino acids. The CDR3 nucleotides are TGTGCCAGCAGCCCCCCTACAGATACGCAGTATTTT. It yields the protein CASSPPTDTQYF. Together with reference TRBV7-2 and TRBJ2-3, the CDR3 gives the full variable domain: GAGVSQSPSNKVTEKGKDVELRCDPISGHTALYWYRQSLGQGLEFLIYFQGNSAPDKSGLPSDRFSAERTGGSVSTLTIQRTQQEDSAVYLCASSPPTDTQYFGPGTRLTVL.

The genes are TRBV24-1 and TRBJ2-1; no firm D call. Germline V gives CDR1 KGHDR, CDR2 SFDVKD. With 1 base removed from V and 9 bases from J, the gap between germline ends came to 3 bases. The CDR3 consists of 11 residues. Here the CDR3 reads CATSDFSEQFF. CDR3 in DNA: TGTGCCACCAGTGATTTTAGTGAGCAGTTCTTC.

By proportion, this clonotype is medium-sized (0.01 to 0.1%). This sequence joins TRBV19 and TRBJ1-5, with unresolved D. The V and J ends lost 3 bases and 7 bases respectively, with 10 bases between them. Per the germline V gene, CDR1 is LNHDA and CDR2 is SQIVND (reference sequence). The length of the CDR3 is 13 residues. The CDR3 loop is CASSITAQQPQHF. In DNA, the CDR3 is TGTGCCAGTAGTATTACAGCACAACAGCCCCAGCATTTT.

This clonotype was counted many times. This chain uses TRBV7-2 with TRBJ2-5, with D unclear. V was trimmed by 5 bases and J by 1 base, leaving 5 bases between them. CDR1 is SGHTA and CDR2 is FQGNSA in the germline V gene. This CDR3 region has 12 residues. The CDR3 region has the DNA TGTGCCAGCAGCCCGTTCCAAGAGACCCAGTACTTC. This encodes CASSPFQETQYF.

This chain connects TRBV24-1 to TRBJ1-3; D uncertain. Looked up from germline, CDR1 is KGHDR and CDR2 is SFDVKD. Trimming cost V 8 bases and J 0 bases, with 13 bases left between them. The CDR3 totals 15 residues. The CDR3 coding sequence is TGTGCCACCAAAGTCACAGAGCACTCTGGAAACACCATATATTTT. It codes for CATKVTEHSGNTIYF.

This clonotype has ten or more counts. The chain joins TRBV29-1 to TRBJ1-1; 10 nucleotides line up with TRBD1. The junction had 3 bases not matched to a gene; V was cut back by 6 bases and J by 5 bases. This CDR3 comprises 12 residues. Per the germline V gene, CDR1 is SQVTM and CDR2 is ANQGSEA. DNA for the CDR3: TGCAGCGTGGACAGGGGGGGAACTGAAGCTTTCTTT. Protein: CSVDRGGTEAFF.

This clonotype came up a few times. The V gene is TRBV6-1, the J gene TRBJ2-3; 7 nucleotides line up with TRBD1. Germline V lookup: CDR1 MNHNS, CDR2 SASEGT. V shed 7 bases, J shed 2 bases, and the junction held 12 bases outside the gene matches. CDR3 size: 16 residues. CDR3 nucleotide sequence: TGTGCCAGCACCAGAGAACGGGACAGCCCCACAGATACGCAGTATTTT. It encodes CASTRERDSPTDTQYF.

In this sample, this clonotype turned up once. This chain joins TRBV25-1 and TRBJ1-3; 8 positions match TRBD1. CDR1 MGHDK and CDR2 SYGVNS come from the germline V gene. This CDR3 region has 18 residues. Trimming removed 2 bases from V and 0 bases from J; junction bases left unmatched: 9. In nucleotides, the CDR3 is TGTGCCAGCAGTGAAGAGGTCGGACAGGGCTACTCTGGAAACACCATATATTTT. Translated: CASSEEVGQGYSGNTIYF.

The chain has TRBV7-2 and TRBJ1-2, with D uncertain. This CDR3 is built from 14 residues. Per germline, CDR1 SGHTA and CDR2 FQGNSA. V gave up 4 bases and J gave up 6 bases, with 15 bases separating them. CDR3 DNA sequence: TGTGCCAGCAGCTCCCGGGGAGGCTTGAATGGCTACACCTTC. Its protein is CASSSRGGLNGYTF.

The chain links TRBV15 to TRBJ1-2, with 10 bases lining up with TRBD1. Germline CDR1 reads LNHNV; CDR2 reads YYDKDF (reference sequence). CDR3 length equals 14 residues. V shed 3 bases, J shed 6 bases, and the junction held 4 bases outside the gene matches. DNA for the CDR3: TGTGCCACCAGCAGCCCCGGGACAGGGGATGGCTACACCTTC. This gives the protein CATSSPGTGDGYTF.

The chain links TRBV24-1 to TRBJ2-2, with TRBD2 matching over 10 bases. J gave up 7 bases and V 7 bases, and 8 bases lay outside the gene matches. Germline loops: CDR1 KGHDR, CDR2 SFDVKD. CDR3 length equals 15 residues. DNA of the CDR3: TGTGCCACCAGAGGGACTAGCGAACGTGGCGGGGAGCTGTTTTTT. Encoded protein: CATRGTSERGGELFF.

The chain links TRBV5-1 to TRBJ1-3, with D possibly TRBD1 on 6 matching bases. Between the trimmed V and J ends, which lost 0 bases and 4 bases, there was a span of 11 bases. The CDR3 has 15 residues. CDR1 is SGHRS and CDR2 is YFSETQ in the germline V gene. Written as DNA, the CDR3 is TGCGCCAGCAGCTTGGGGGGGGCGCCCGGAAACACCATATATTTT. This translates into CASSLGGAPGNTIYF.

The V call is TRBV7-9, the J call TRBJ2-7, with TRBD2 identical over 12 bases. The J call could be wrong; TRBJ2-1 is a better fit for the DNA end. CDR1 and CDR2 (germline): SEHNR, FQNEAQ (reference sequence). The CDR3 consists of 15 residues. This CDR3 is CASSLRTSGVNEQFF. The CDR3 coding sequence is TGTGCCAGCAGCCTACGGACTAGCGGGGTGAATGAGCAGTTCTTC.